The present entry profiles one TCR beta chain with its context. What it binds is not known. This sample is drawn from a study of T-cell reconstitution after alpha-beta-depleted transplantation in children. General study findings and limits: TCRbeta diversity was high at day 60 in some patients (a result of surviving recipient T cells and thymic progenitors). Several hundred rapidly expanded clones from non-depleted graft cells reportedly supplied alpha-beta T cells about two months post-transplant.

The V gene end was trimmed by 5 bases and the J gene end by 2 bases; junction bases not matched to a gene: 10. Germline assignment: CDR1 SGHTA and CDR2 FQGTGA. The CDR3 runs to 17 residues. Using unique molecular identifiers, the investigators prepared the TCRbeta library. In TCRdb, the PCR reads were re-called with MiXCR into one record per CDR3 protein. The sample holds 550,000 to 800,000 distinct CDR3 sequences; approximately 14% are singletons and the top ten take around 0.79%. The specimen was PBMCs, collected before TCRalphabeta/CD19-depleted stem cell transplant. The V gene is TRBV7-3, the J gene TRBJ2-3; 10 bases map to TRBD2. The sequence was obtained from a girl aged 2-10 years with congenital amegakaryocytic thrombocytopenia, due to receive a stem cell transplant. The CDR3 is CASSVGSSGSSTDTQYF. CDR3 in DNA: TGTGCCAGCAGCGTAGGGTCTAGCGGGAGCTCCACAGATACGCAGTATTTT.